These 9 T cell receptor beta chains were all obtained from the same sample, sequenced in a study of cytomegalovirus exposure and HLA in healthy donors. 13 Jbeta primers and 60 Vbeta primers were used for the PCR. Clones were sequenced by immunoSEQ multiplex PCR, and TCRdb holds only the in-frame ones, with some missing. The sample lists 60,000 to 75,000 clones; approximately 74% were seen once. Sequenced input: PBMCs. Receptor source: a woman between 25 and 40 years old in good health and CMV-seropositive.

DNA for the CDR3: TGTGCCAGCAGCCAAGTTAAGGTGAGGGCTAGCGGGTCCCACACCTACGAGCAGTACTTC. Protein: CASSQVKVRASGSHTYEQYF. The chain is built from TRBV4-2 and TRBJ2-7; 8 nucleotides align to TRBD2. V dropped 1 base and J dropped 2; count of bases not matched to a gene: 19. The germline V gene encodes CDR1 LGHNA and CDR2 YNFKEQ. The CDR3 runs to 20 residues.

V is TRBV4-2 and J is TRBJ1-5; D is ambiguous. Trimming left V 0 bases short and J 3 bases short, with 9 bases between. The CDR3 extends over 15 amino acids. Germline loops: CDR1 LGHNA, CDR2 YNFKEQ. In nucleotides, the CDR3 is TGTGCCAGCAGCCAAGATCTAACCTCCAATCAGCCCCAGCATTTT. Translation gives CASSQDLTSNQPQHF.

J is TRBJ2-5 and V is TRBV29-1, with TRBD1 as a possible D gene (5 bases). Trimming removed 6 bases at V and 3 bases at J, with 11 bases between. The CDR3 has 12 residues. Germline values: CDR1 SQVTM, CDR2 ANQGSEA. CDR3 bases: TGCAGCGTCCTCCAGGGAAAAGAGACCCAGTACTTC. Translation: CSVLQGKETQYF.

The V and J genes are TRBV5-1 and TRBJ2-4; D perhaps matches TRBD2 (5 bases). Germline V gives CDR1 SGHRS, CDR2 YFSETQ. V was cut by 3 bases and J by 5 bases, with 12 bases left in between. The CDR3 runs 14 residues. CDR3 residues: CASSSDGSENIQYF. As DNA, the CDR3 is TGCGCCAGCAGCTCGGATGGGAGTGAAAACATTCAGTACTTC. Drawing the rest from reference TRBV5-1 and TRBJ2-4, the complete variable domain is KAGVTQTPRYLIKTRGQQVTLSCSPISGHRSVSWYQQTPGQGLQFLFEYFSETQRNKGNFPGRFSGRQFSNSRSEMNVSTLELGDSALYLCASSSDGSENIQYFGAGTRLSVL.

This clone was seen only once. This chain links TRBV12-5 with TRBJ1-1; D is uncertain. Germline CDR1 LGHNT, CDR2 FRNRAP. Trimming cost V 1 base and J 0 bases, with 3 bases left between them. This CDR3 has 13 residues. DNA for the CDR3: TGTGCTAGTGGTTTGGCCGTGAACACTGAAGCTTTCTTT. Amino acids: CASGLAVNTEAFF. Supplemented by reference TRBV12-5 and TRBJ1-1, the full variable domain reads DARVTQTPRHKVTEMGQEVTMRCQPILGHNTVFWYRQTMMQGLELLAYFRNRAPLDDSGMPKDRFSAEMPDATLATLKIQPSEPRDSAVYFCASGLAVNTEAFFGQGTRLTVV.

The rearrangement uses TRBV7-2 and TRBJ2-3; 8 bases match TRBD2. Germline V gene sequence: CDR1 SGHTA, CDR2 FQGNSA. The CDR3 sequence is 16 residues long. With V trimmed by 0 bases and J by 4 bases, 6 bases remained unmatched. The CDR3 here is CASSLAAGGGADTQYF. In DNA, the CDR3 is TGTGCCAGCAGCTTAGCGGCGGGAGGAGGGGCAGATACGCAGTATTTT.

This chain connects TRBV11-2 to TRBJ1-3; TRBD1 matches at 8 bases. The CDR3 sequence is 16 residues long. Trimming took 3 bases from V and 2 from J; bases not matched to a gene: 6. In germline, CDR1 is SGHAT, CDR2 FQNNGV. The CDR3 nucleotides are TGTGCCAGCAGCTTCTACAGGGGGAAGGCTGGAAACACCATATATTTT. This encodes CASSFYRGKAGNTIYF.

The gene calls are TRBV9 and TRBJ2-7; D might be TRBD2 (5 bases). Germline V gene lookup returns CDR1 SGDLS and CDR2 YYNGEE. The ends were cut back, 0 bases at V and 5 bases at J, with 12 bases in the middle. CDR3 length equals 14 residues. In DNA, the CDR3 is TGTGCCAGCAGCGTAGGGGGTGGGAGCAACGAGCAGTACTTC. This gives the protein CASSVGGGSNEQYF.

The genes are TRBV9 and TRBJ2-7, with TRBD1 matching 11 bases. Germline CDR1 reads SGDLS; CDR2 reads YYNGEE. J gave up 7 bases and V 3 bases, and 6 bases lay outside the gene matches. This CDR3 is built from 14 residues. CDR3 nucleotides: TGTGCCAGCAGCGGGACAGGGGGCTTTAGGGAGCAGTACTTC. Its protein is CASSGTGGFREQYF.